Listed here is a single T cell receptor (beta chain). The antigen remains undetermined. The repertoire was sequenced with immunoSEQ multiplex PCR; TCRdb's copy has only in-frame clones and lacks some. The sample includes about 57,000 clones, about 81% seen only once; the top ten take more than 3.5%. V gave up 4 bases and J gave up 3 bases; unmatched junction bases: 5. There are 15 residues in the CDR3. CDR1 and CDR2 from the germline V gene are SGHRS and YFSETQ. This entry belongs to a study of vaccination effects on CD4 cells after COVID-19. At the level of the study: In culture with about 9.7 IU/ml IL-2 and roughly 9.3 ug/ml peptides, PBMC were grown at around 1.8 million per well.

Study results and caveats: The authors studied few convalescent patients and collected no early post-infection timepoints.

Once cultured for nine to ten days, the cells underwent separation to obtain CD4+ T cells. Each person got two doses of an mRNA SARS-CoV-2 vaccine, BNT162b2 or mRNA-1273. Having tested negative for nucleocapsid antibodies, the vaccine recipients showed no prior SARS-CoV-2 infection. A half-volume exchange with IL-2 medium occurred on days 3 and 7. The V call is TRBV5-1, the J call TRBJ2-1; 9 bases are shared with TRBD1. The material sequenced was CD4+ T cells from PBMCs cultured without peptide, taken after COVID-19 vaccination. This clonotype originated in a human donor who received a COVID-19 vaccine. CDR3 protein: CASSPTGGLYNEQFF. Here the CDR3 DNA reads TGCGCCAGCAGCCCGACAGGGGGTCTCTACAATGAGCAGTTCTTC.